One sample yielded the 26 T cell receptor beta chains listed below, sequenced in a study of memory CD4+ T cells and cytomegalovirus serostatus. The repertoire was sequenced with immunoSEQ multiplex PCR; TCRdb's copy has only in-frame clones and lacks some. Found here are roughly 56,000 clones, 82% of them singletons; the top ten hold around 0.43%. Single viable CD3+CD4+CD8-CD45RO+ cells were sorted as the memory CD4+ T cells. Sequencing was performed on memory CD4+ T cells from blood. Source of these receptors: an adult in good health and CMV-seronegative.

To note about this clone: Other DNA sequences of this sample code for an identical CDR3. This CDR3 reads CASSPGTGDSPLHF. The CDR3 DNA reads TGTGCCAGCAGCCCCGGGACAGGGGATTCACCCCTCCACTTT. The chain recombines TRBV25-1 with TRBJ1-6; TRBD1 matches 10 bases. J was trimmed by 8 bases and V by 6 bases; bases with no gene match: 4. Germline CDR1 reads MGHDK; CDR2 reads SYGVNS. The CDR3 covers 14 residues. The variable domain in full, with the rest retrieved from reference TRBV25-1 and TRBJ1-6, is EADIYQTPRYLVIGTGKKITLECSQTMGHDKMYWYQQDPGMELHLIHYSYGVNSTEKGDLSSESTVSRIRTEHFPLTLESARPSHTSQYLCASSPGTGDSPLHFGNGTRLTVT.

This clone was observed once. This chain links TRBV10-3 with TRBJ1-6; 7 bases are shared with TRBD1. The junction had 9 bases not matched to a gene; V was cut back by 6 bases and J by 7 bases. The germline V gene has CDR1 ENHRY and CDR2 SYGVKD. This CDR3 comprises 15 residues. CDR3: CAISQAGTVNSPLHF. The CDR3 nucleotides are TGTGCCATCAGCCAAGCCGGGACAGTCAATTCACCCCTCCACTTT.

The chain uses TRBV18 and TRBJ2-7; no firm D call. Trimming shortened V by 2 bases and J by 3 bases, and 8 bases separated the two germline ends. The CDR3 has 13 residues. From germline, CDR1 is KGHSH and CDR2 LQKENI. The CDR3 sequence: CASSPLDGYEQYF. CDR3 in DNA: TGTGCCAGCTCACCATTAGACGGCTACGAGCAGTACTTC.

The sample holds a few counts of this clone. The rearrangement joins TRBV2 to TRBJ1-5; 9 bases map to TRBD1. V was clipped by 7 bases and J by 5 bases; unmatched bases: 3. CDR1 and CDR2 (germline): SNHLY, FYNNEI. This CDR3 has 13 residues. CDR3 amino acids: CASKRDRDQPQHF. As DNA, the CDR3 is TGTGCCAGCAAGAGGGACAGGGATCAGCCCCAGCATTTT.

The CDR3 reads CASSRAGGRADTQYF. DNA for the CDR3: TGTGCCAGCAGCCGCGCGGGGGGGCGGGCAGATACGCAGTATTTT. The J gene is TRBJ2-3, the V gene TRBV28; the match to TRBD2 covers 9 bases. Trimming cost V 6 bases and J 4 bases; bases outside gene matches: 8. This CDR3 has 15 amino acids. CDR1 is MDHEN, CDR2 SYDVKM, per germline.

The V call is TRBV7-2, the J call TRBJ1-2; possible D gene TRBD1, 6 bases. Germline loops: CDR1 SGHTA, CDR2 FQGNSA. Between the trimmed V and J ends, which lost 2 bases and 7 bases, there was a span of 14 bases. This CDR3 is built from 14 residues. CDR3 sequence (DNA): TGTGCCAGCAGCTTAAGTAACAGGGCCGCTGGCTACACCTTC. Translating gives CASSLSNRAAGYTF.

This rearrangement joins TRBV7-3 to TRBJ2-7; maybe TRBD2 (7 bases). V shed 2 bases and J shed 6 bases, with 11 bases lying between them. The CDR3 extends over 13 amino acids. From germline, CDR1 is SGHTA and CDR2 FQGTGA. CDR3 bases: TGTGCCAGCAGCTTAGGGGGGGCTTCCGAGCAGTACTTC. Its protein is CASSLGGASEQYF.

The chain employs TRBV7-2 and TRBJ2-3, with 12 bases that match TRBD2. There are 13 residues in the CDR3. CDR1 and CDR2 from the germline V gene are SGHTA and FQGNSA. The V gene end was trimmed by 4 bases and the J gene end by 10 bases; junction bases not matched to a gene: 3. This chain's CDR3 is CASSSLAGGAQYF. CDR3 sequence (DNA): TGTGCCAGCAGCTCTCTAGCGGGGGGGGCGCAGTATTTT.

The V call is TRBV2, the J call TRBJ1-5; tentatively, D is TRBD1 (6 bases). The CDR3 spans 16 residues. V was cut by 3 bases and J by 6 bases, with 18 bases left in between. The germline V gene has CDR1 SNHLY and CDR2 FYNNEI. The CDR3 region has the DNA TGTGCCAGCAGTGAGGCGGGGGGGCGAGGGAGTCAGCCCCAGCATTTT. It translates to CASSEAGGRGSQPQHF.

The chain recombines TRBV9 with TRBJ2-5; D is perhaps TRBD1 (5 bases). Trimming removed 4 bases at V and 2 bases at J, with 9 bases between. The CDR3 covers 13 residues. Germline V gene data show CDR1 as SGDLS and CDR2 as YYNGEE. CDR3 sequence: CASSLTEQETQYF. DNA for the CDR3: TGTGCCAGCAGCCTGACAGAACAAGAGACCCAGTACTTC.

The chain carries TRBV10-3 and TRBJ1-6; 9 nucleotides align to TRBD1. The V segment lost 6 bases and the J segment 6 bases; nucleotides outside the gene matches: 3. Germline V CDR1 and CDR2: ENHRY, SYGVKD. The CDR3 runs to 14 residues. The CDR3 DNA is TGTGCCATCAGGCCGGGACAGGGTAATTCACCCCTCCACTTT. It yields the protein CAIRPGQGNSPLHF.

V is TRBV5-5 and J is TRBJ1-4; D ambiguous. There are 15 residues in the CDR3. Germline CDR1 reads SGHKS; CDR2 reads YYEKEE (reference sequence). The V and J ends lost 4 bases and 3 bases respectively, with 13 bases between them. CDR3 bases: TGTGCCAGCAGCACCCATAAGGGCCCTAATGAAAAACTGTTTTTT. Residues: CASSTHKGPNEKLFF.

The V gene is TRBV6-6, the J gene TRBJ1-1; D gene ambiguous. The CDR3 sequence is 14 residues long. The germline CDR1 and CDR2 sequences are MNHNY and SVGAGI (reference sequence). V lost 2 bases and J 5 bases, leaving 12 bases between the germline ends. Here the CDR3 reads CASSYLPPGTEAFF. CDR3 bases: TGTGCCAGCAGTTACCTACCTCCCGGGACTGAAGCTTTCTTT.

The rearrangement joins TRBV7-6 to TRBJ1-2; 7 nucleotides align to TRBD1. In germline, CDR1 is SGHVS, CDR2 FNYEAQ. Losses at the gene ends were 6 bases for V and 8 bases for J; bases not matched to a gene: 15. The CDR3 sequence is 15 residues long. CDR3 sequence: CASSPTGTQGEGYTF. The CDR3 region has the DNA TGTGCCAGCAGTCCTACCGGGACGCAGGGGGAGGGCTACACCTTC.

This clone was seen a handful of times. Distinct nucleotide sequences in the sample also encode this CDR3. The CDR3 coding sequence is TGTGCCAGCAGCTCCCGACAGGGAACCGGGGAGCTGTTTTTT. Translation gives CASSSRQGTGELFF. This chain connects TRBV7-2 to TRBJ2-2; TRBD1 matches at 7 bases. The CDR3 length is 14 residues. CDR1 SGHTA and CDR2 FQGNSA come from the germline V gene. J was trimmed by 5 bases and V by 4 bases; bases with no gene match: 4. Based on the CDR3 plus reference TRBV7-2 and TRBJ2-2, the full variable domain is GAGVSQSPSNKVTEKGKDVELRCDPISGHTALYWYRQSLGQGLEFLIYFQGNSAPDKSGLPSDRFSAERTGGSVSTLTIQRTQQEDSAVYLCASSSRQGTGELFFGEGSRLTVL.

The gene calls are TRBV2 and TRBJ1-2; 8 bases match TRBD1. V lost 6 bases and J lost 5; bases outside the gene matches: 14. CDR1 is SNHLY, CDR2 FYNNEI, per germline. CDR3 length: 16 amino acids. DNA of the CDR3: TGTGCCAGCAGCGCGGACAGGGTGCTTCTAATGTATGGCTACACCTTC. Translated, it gives CASSADRVLLMYGYTF.

V usage is TRBV30 and J usage is TRBJ2-1; 7 bases map to TRBD2. The CDR3 totals 14 residues. J was trimmed by 4 bases and V by 2 bases; bases with no gene match: 5. Germline lookup yields CDR1 GTSNPN and CDR2 SVGIG (reference sequence). In DNA, the CDR3 is TGTGCCTGGAGTTGGGGGGGGGAATACAATGAGCAGTTCTTC. Its protein product is CAWSWGGEYNEQFF.

In this sample, this clone turned up a few times. CDR3 residues: CASSTLNQPQHF. The CDR3 DNA sequence: TGTGCCAGCAGTACGTTGAATCAGCCCCAGCATTTT. The chain recombines TRBV28 with TRBJ1-5; D remains ambiguous. The CDR3 is 12 amino acids. The germline V gene encodes CDR1 MDHEN and CDR2 SYDVKM. With 5 bases removed from V and 4 bases from J, the gap between germline ends came to 6 bases.

V is TRBV11-2 and J is TRBJ1-2, with a weak D call TRBD1 (6 bases). Trimming pared 4 bases from V and 8 bases from J, leaving 17 bases between. CDR3 size: 14 residues. CDR1 is SGHAT and CDR2 is FQNNGV in the germline V gene. The CDR3 bases are TGTGCCAGCAGCTCCTTGAAGACAGGTGAAGGCTACACCTTC. It codes for CASSSLKTGEGYTF.

The gene calls are TRBV7-6 and TRBJ2-2; D not certain. Trimming took off 3 bases at V and 6 bases at J, with 8 bases between the two ends. CDR3 length equals 13 residues. CDR1 and CDR2 (germline): SGHVS, FNYEAQ. In DNA, the CDR3 is TGTGCCAGCAGCTTCCCGTTCTCCGGGGAGCTGTTTTTT. Residues: CASSFPFSGELFF.

The chain carries TRBV29-1 and TRBJ1-3; D is perhaps TRBD1 (6 bases). The CDR3 length is 14 residues. CDR1 SQVTM and CDR2 ANQGSEA come from the germline V gene. V dropped 7 bases and J dropped 2 bases, with 15 bases sitting between them. Here the CDR3 reads CSARLQGPGNTIYF. The CDR3 DNA sequence: TGCAGCGCTAGGCTACAGGGACCTGGAAACACCATATATTTT. Looking up the rest from reference TRBV29-1 and TRBJ1-3 gives the full variable domain: SAVISQKPSRDICQRGTSLTIQCQVDSQVTMMFWYRQQPGQSLTLIATANQGSEATYESGFVIDKFPISRPNLTFSTLTVSNMSPEDSSIYLCSARLQGPGNTIYFGEGSWLTVV.

The chain carries TRBV4-1 and TRBJ2-4; D ambiguous. This CDR3 is built from 12 residues. Germline-derived CDR1 and CDR2 are MGHRA and YSYEKL. Trimming cost V 0 bases and J 9 bases, with 6 bases left between them. The CDR3 protein is CASSQDTSIQYF. The DNA of the CDR3 is TGCGCCAGCAGCCAAGATACCAGCATTCAGTACTTC.

In this sample, this clone turned up once. The V gene is TRBV19, the J gene TRBJ2-3, with 7 bases matching TRBD1. The V and J ends lost 8 bases and 0 bases, in that order; junction bases with no gene match: 11. The CDR3 loop spans 16 amino acids. Germline V gene sequence: CDR1 LNHDA, CDR2 SQIVND (reference sequence). This CDR3 is CASGKGTVSSTDTQYF. The CDR3 DNA reads as TGTGCCAGTGGAAAAGGGACAGTGAGCAGCACAGATACGCAGTATTTT.

The rearrangement links TRBV7-9 to TRBJ2-5, with TRBD2 matching over 7 bases. CDR1 and CDR2 from the germline V gene are SEHNR and FQNEAQ (reference sequence). V shed 4 bases, J shed 5 bases, and the junction held 10 bases outside the gene matches. The CDR3 extends over 15 amino acids. The CDR3 is CASSSWRSGEETQYF. CDR3 DNA: TGTGCCAGCAGCTCCTGGAGAAGCGGGGAGGAGACCCAGTACTTC.

The chain combines TRBV4-1 with TRBJ2-3; 9 bases line up with TRBD1. Germline V lookup: CDR1 MGHRA, CDR2 YSYEKL. V was pared by 0 bases and J by 5 bases, with 9 bases of the junction left unmatched. CDR3 length: 17 amino acids. CDR3 region: CASSQEGPHRGQDTQYF. The CDR3 DNA follows: TGCGCCAGCAGCCAAGAGGGGCCACACAGGGGGCAAGATACGCAGTATTTT.

V and J are TRBV6-4 and TRBJ2-1; 10 nucleotides line up with TRBD2. V trimming: 6 bases; J trimming: 4 bases; junction bases outside the gene matches: 12. CDR1 and CDR2 from the germline V gene are MRHNA and SNTAGT. The CDR3 length is 17 residues. The CDR3 DNA reads TGTGCCAGCAGCCCCCGCGTGTCTAGCGGGGGATACAATGAGCAGTTCTTC. It is translated as CASSPRVSSGGYNEQFF.